A single sample is the source of the 2 T cell receptor beta chains below, sequenced in a study of cytomegalovirus exposure and HLA in healthy donors. This PCR relied on a set of 60 Vbeta primers and 13 Jbeta primers. Generated by immunoSEQ multiplex PCR, the TCRdb table keeps only in-frame clones and is missing some. The data show 95,000 or so clones, approximately 70% seen once. Specimen: PBMCs. These receptors were obtained from a woman aged 45 to 65 in good health and CMV-seropositive.

This clone has more than one count but fewer than ten. The V call is TRBV19, the J call TRBJ2-5; D possibly corresponds to TRBD1 (5 bases). The germline V and J ends were trimmed by 5 bases and 1 base, with 8 bases remaining between them. This CDR3 is built from 13 residues. Germline CDR1 reads LNHDA; CDR2 reads SQIVND (reference sequence). This CDR3 reads CASSLQGQETQYF. The CDR3 bases are TGTGCCAGTAGTCTGCAGGGCCAAGAGACCCAGTACTTC.

This clone was detected a few times. The chain has TRBV19 and TRBJ2-5; TRBD2 agrees at 12 bases. Germline V gives CDR1 LNHDA, CDR2 SQIVND (reference sequence). The CDR3 has 18 amino acids. With V trimmed by 3 bases and J by 2 bases, 10 bases remained unmatched. The CDR3 bases are TGTGCCAGTAGTATGATGGCTAGCGGGAGGGGTGGGCAAGAGACCCAGTACTTC. Encoded protein: CASSMMASGRGGQETQYF.